Listed below are T cell receptor beta chains from one sample, sequenced in a study of blood T cell repertoires in COVID-19. The method was immunoSEQ multiplex PCR; TCRdb's version includes in-frame clones alone and lacks a portion of them. This sample carries about 86,000 clones, 75% to 90% of them seen once, and the ten largest clones take roughly a third. The sequenced material came from peripheral blood. Receptors originate from a woman of 80 years or more with active or convalescent COVID-19. Each CDR3 is given with its conserved first and last residue. The order of the fields is D gene, clone size, J gene, CDR3 length, V gene, CDR3 protein, CDR3 DNA. A D gene is named only where the DNA matches it firmly. A clone size is listed for some rows: how often the clone was seen (once, few, many), or a class if it is expanded.

D: NA
size: NA
J: TRBJ2-1
length: 19
V: TRBV21-1
CDR3: CASSKVPARGGLRYNEQFF
DNA: TGTGCCAGCAGCAAAGTTCCAGCCCGGGGGGGGCTCAGATACAATGAGCAGTTCTTC

D: TRBD1
size: NA
J: TRBJ1-6
length: 17
V: TRBV5-6
CDR3: CASSLGLPGQRYSPLHF
DNA: TGTGCCAGCAGCTTGGGGCTACCGGGACAGAGGTATTCACCCCTCCACTTT

D: NA
size: once
J: TRBJ2-3
length: 14
V: TRBV5-6
CDR3: CASSFLAGKDTQYF
DNA: TGTGCCAGCAGCTTTCTCGCGGGGAAAGATACGCAGTATTTT

D: TRBD2
size: NA
J: TRBJ2-7
length: 17
V: TRBV4-3
CDR3: CASSLGTSGGSSYEQYF
DNA: TGCGCCAGCAGCCTCGGGACTAGCGGGGGTAGCTCCTACGAGCAGTACTTC

D: TRBD1
size: NA
J: TRBJ2-6
length: 17
V: TRBV4-3
CDR3: CASSRTDRGQGANVLTF
DNA: TGCGCCAGCAGCCGGACCGACAGGGGGCAGGGGGCCAACGTCCTGACTTTC

D: NA
size: NA
J: TRBJ2-3
length: 15
V: TRBV2
CDR3: CASTRLSSPTDTQYF
DNA: TGTGCCAGCACCCGCCTATCCTCCCCAACAGATACGCAGTATTTT

D: TRBD1
size: NA
J: TRBJ2-3
length: 14
V: TRBV5-6
CDR3: CASSPGGAADTQYF
DNA: TGTGCCAGCAGCCCAGGGGGCGCAGCAGATACGCAGTATTTT

D: NA
size: once
J: TRBJ2-7
length: 17
V: TRBV6-1
CDR3: CASSEAMFGGQQGEQYF
DNA: TGTGCCAGCAGTGAAGCCATGTTCGGAGGGCAACAAGGCGAGCAGTACTTC

D: TRBD1
size: once
J: TRBJ1-3
length: 15
V: TRBV2
CDR3: CASSSDRGTGNTIYF
DNA: TGTGCCAGCAGTTCGGACAGGGGAACTGGAAACACCATATATTTT

D: TRBD1
size: once
J: TRBJ2-7
length: 14
V: TRBV2
CDR3: CASSEIGRGHEQYF
DNA: TGTGCCAGCAGTGAAATAGGCAGGGGGCACGAGCAGTACTTC

D: TRBD2
size: NA
J: TRBJ2-1
length: 14
V: TRBV18
CDR3: CASSPERDHNEQFF
DNA: TGTGCCAGCTCACCCGAGCGGGACCACAATGAGCAGTTCTTC

D: NA
size: NA
J: TRBJ2-7
length: 11
V: TRBV7-9
CDR3: CASSKGYEQYF
DNA: TGTGCCAGCAGCAAGGGGTACGAGCAGTACTTC

D: TRBD1
size: NA
J: TRBJ1-6
length: 16
V: TRBV18
CDR3: CASSPTGTGDNSPLHF
DNA: TGTGCCAGCTCTCCGACCGGGACAGGAGATAATTCACCCCTCCACTTT

D: NA
size: NA
J: TRBJ1-2
length: 14
V: TRBV7-2
CDR3: CASSSLPVNYGYTF
DNA: TGTGCCAGCAGCTCCCTCCCGGTAAACTATGGCTACACCTTC

D: TRBD1
size: NA
J: TRBJ1-6
length: 16
V: TRBV7-2
CDR3: CASSPPAGRGNSPLHF
DNA: TGTGCCAGCAGCCCACCCGCGGGCAGGGGGAATTCACCCCTCCACTTT

D: TRBD1
size: NA
J: TRBJ2-2
length: 16
V: TRBV5-1
CDR3: CASSLRTGNTAGELFF
DNA: TGCGCCAGCAGCTTAAGGACAGGGAACACCGCCGGGGAGCTGTTTTTT

D: TRBD1
size: NA
J: TRBJ2-7
length: 13
V: TRBV23-1
CDR3: CASSEQGFHEQYF
DNA: TGCGCCAGCAGTGAACAGGGGTTCCACGAGCAGTACTTC

D: NA
size: few
J: TRBJ2-2
length: 16
V: TRBV7-6
CDR3: CASSLGWRSSSGELFF
DNA: TGTGCCAGCAGCTTAGGGTGGCGGTCTAGCTCCGGGGAGCTGTTTTTT

D: TRBD1
size: NA
J: TRBJ1-1
length: 11
V: TRBV5-1
CDR3: CASRDRGVAFF
DNA: TGCGCCAGCCGAGACAGGGGGGTAGCTTTCTTT

D: TRBD1
size: NA
J: TRBJ2-2
length: 16
V: TRBV9
CDR3: CASSVGGTVNTGELFF
DNA: TGTGCCAGCAGCGTAGGGGGGACAGTTAACACCGGGGAGCTGTTTTTT

D: TRBD1
size: NA
J: TRBJ1-1
length: 16
V: TRBV5-1
CDR3: CASRYGQGLIDTEAFF
DNA: TGCGCCAGCAGATACGGACAGGGGCTTATAGACACTGAAGCTTTCTTT

D: TRBD1
size: NA
J: TRBJ2-2
length: 15
V: TRBV5-1
CDR3: CASSLGTGYTGELFF
DNA: TGCGCCAGCAGCTTGGGGACAGGGTACACCGGGGAGCTGTTTTTT

D: NA
size: NA
J: TRBJ1-6
length: 13
V: TRBV30
CDR3: CAWRVKGNSPLHF
DNA: TGTGCCTGGAGGGTAAAGGGGAATTCACCCCTCCACTTT

D: NA
size: NA
J: TRBJ1-2
length: 13
V: TRBV6-5
CDR3: CASSTPQGHGYTF
DNA: TGTGCCAGCAGTACCCCCCAGGGTCATGGCTACACCTTC

D: NA
size: NA
J: TRBJ1-2
length: 14
V: TRBV14
CDR3: CASSQETGGDGYTF
DNA: TGTGCCAGCAGCCAAGAGACAGGAGGAGATGGCTACACCTTC

D: TRBD2
size: NA
J: TRBJ2-7
length: 14
V: TRBV5-1
CDR3: CASSEPGLSYEQYF
DNA: TGCGCCAGCAGCGAACCGGGACTATCCTACGAGCAGTACTTC

D: NA
size: NA
J: TRBJ2-5
length: 14
V: TRBV11-2
CDR3: CASSFVDSKETQYF
DNA: TGTGCCAGCAGCTTTGTGGACTCAAAAGAGACCCAGTACTTC

D: TRBD1
size: NA
J: TRBJ1-5
length: 13
V: TRBV2
CDR3: CATGQGRGQPQHF
DNA: TGTGCCACCGGACAGGGAAGGGGTCAGCCCCAGCATTTT

D: TRBD2
size: NA
J: TRBJ2-1
length: 14
V: TRBV28
CDR3: CASSFSGRANEQFF
DNA: TGTGCCAGCAGTTTTAGCGGGAGGGCCAATGAGCAGTTCTTC

D: TRBD2
size: NA
J: TRBJ2-1
length: 15
V: TRBV5-1
CDR3: CASSLALAGESEQFF
DNA: TGCGCCAGCAGCTTGGCACTAGCGGGGGAGTCTGAGCAGTTCTTC

D: NA
size: NA
J: TRBJ1-6
length: 16
V: TRBV15
CDR3: CATSRDPTLVYSPLHF
DNA: TGTGCCACCAGCAGAGACCCGACATTAGTATACTCACCCCTCCACTTT

D: TRBD2
size: once
J: TRBJ2-5
length: 15
V: TRBV19
CDR3: CASSPSGISRETQYF
DNA: TGTGCCAGTAGTCCTAGCGGGATCTCCCGGGAGACCCAGTACTTC

D: NA
size: NA
J: TRBJ1-2
length: 11
V: TRBV20-1
CDR3: CSARQDYGYTF
DNA: TGCAGTGCTAGACAGGATTATGGCTACACCTTC

D: NA
size: NA
J: TRBJ1-1
length: 14
V: TRBV2
CDR3: CASGTDGPQAEAFF
DNA: TGTGCCAGTGGAACGGACGGACCACAGGCTGAAGCTTTCTTT

D: TRBD2
size: NA
J: TRBJ2-1
length: 15
V: TRBV7-6
CDR3: CASSFTSGDSGEQFF
DNA: TGTGCCAGCAGCTTTACTAGCGGGGACTCTGGTGAGCAGTTCTTC

D: TRBD1
size: NA
J: TRBJ2-3
length: 14
V: TRBV2
CDR3: CASSEQGAGDTQYF
DNA: TGTGCCAGCAGTGAACAGGGGGCCGGAGATACGCAGTATTTT

D: TRBD2
size: NA
J: TRBJ2-3
length: 16
V: TRBV27
CDR3: CASSGPRTSGEDTQYF
DNA: TGTGCCAGCAGCGGACCGAGGACTAGCGGGGAAGATACGCAGTATTTT

D: TRBD2
size: NA
J: TRBJ2-7
length: 15
V: TRBV9
CDR3: CASSVSTGGAYEQYF
DNA: TGTGCCAGCAGCGTTTCCACGGGGGGGGCCTACGAGCAGTACTTC

D: NA
size: NA
J: TRBJ1-6
length: 14
V: TRBV28
CDR3: CASSPTVDNSPLHF
DNA: TGTGCCAGCAGCCCGACAGTAGATAATTCACCCCTCCACTTT

D: NA
size: NA
J: TRBJ1-2
length: 13
V: TRBV6-1
CDR3: CASSEDGGGGYTF
DNA: TGTGCCAGCAGTGAGGATGGGGGCGGGGGCTACACCTTC

D: NA
size: NA
J: TRBJ1-1
length: 13
V: TRBV5-1
CDR3: CASSPGQNTEAFF
DNA: TGCGCCAGCAGCCCGGGACAAAACACTGAAGCTTTCTTT

D: NA
size: few
J: TRBJ1-6
length: 16
V: TRBV5-1
CDR3: CASSRIPGHDNSPLHF
DNA: TGCGCCAGCAGCCGCATCCCGGGACATGATAATTCACCCCTCCACTTT

D: NA
size: NA
J: TRBJ1-2
length: 14
V: TRBV7-9
CDR3: CASSLAWTAYGYTF
DNA: TGTGCCAGCAGCTTAGCGTGGACAGCCTATGGCTACACCTTC

D: TRBD2
size: NA
J: TRBJ2-7
length: 15
V: TRBV28
CDR3: CASKEGVAGIYEQYF
DNA: TGTGCCAGCAAGGAAGGAGTAGCGGGAATCTACGAGCAGTACTTC

D: TRBD2
size: NA
J: TRBJ2-7
length: 14
V: TRBV19
CDR3: CASSTQRGTGEQYF
DNA: TGTGCCAGTAGTACTCAGCGGGGAACGGGAGAGCAGTACTTC

D: NA
size: few
J: TRBJ1-5
length: 13
V: TRBV12-3/TRBV12-4
CDR3: CASSLGGAQPQHF
DNA: TGTGCCAGCAGTCTGGGAGGGGCTCAGCCCCAGCATTTT

D: NA
size: few
J: TRBJ2-7
length: 13
V: TRBV25-1
CDR3: CASSEGGPYEQYF
DNA: TGTGCCAGCAGTGAAGGGGGCCCCTACGAGCAGTACTTC

D: TRBD2
size: NA
J: TRBJ2-1
length: 16
V: TRBV7-9
CDR3: CASSSYGLGSPNEQFF
DNA: TGTGCCAGCAGCTCATACGGACTAGGGTCTCCAAATGAGCAGTTCTTC

D: TRBD2
size: NA
J: TRBJ2-3
length: 15
V: TRBV6-2/TRBV6-3
CDR3: CASSPAGAATDTQYF
DNA: TGTGCCAGCAGCCCAGCGGGAGCCGCCACAGATACGCAGTATTTT

D: NA
size: NA
J: TRBJ1-3
length: 16
V: TRBV15
CDR3: CATSRDPRGYGNTIYF
DNA: TGTGCCACCAGCAGAGATCCCAGGGGTTATGGAAACACCATATATTTT

D: TRBD2
size: NA
J: TRBJ2-1
length: 13
V: TRBV10-3
CDR3: CAASGTSSNEQFF
DNA: TGTGCCGCCTCCGGGACTAGCAGCAATGAGCAGTTCTTC

D: NA
size: NA
J: TRBJ2-7
length: 11
V: TRBV7-2
CDR3: CASSYGGEQYF
DNA: TGTGCCAGCAGCTATGGGGGGGAGCAGTACTTC

D: TRBD1
size: few
J: TRBJ1-6
length: 16
V: TRBV28
CDR3: CASSDPQGAGDSPLHF
DNA: TGTGCCAGCAGTGACCCTCAGGGGGCGGGTGATTCACCCCTCCACTTT

D: NA
size: NA
J: TRBJ1-2
length: 14
V: TRBV30
CDR3: CAWRKGVTNYGYTF
DNA: TGTGCCTGGAGGAAGGGAGTCACTAACTATGGCTACACCTTC